This TCR beta chain is from a study of blood T cell repertoires in COVID-19. Overall study: In each case, the material was cDNA or gDNA derived from T cells, B-cell-depleted T cells, or PBMCs.

Living in about two dozen US areas, the participants were between roughly 18 and 90 years of age. Recovered status in Cohort 3 required two negative PCRs, clearance, or symptom resolution. Original data processing: Amplification with reference gene primers provided the estimates of nucleated cell counts. TCRdb's table, derived via immunoSEQ multiplex PCR, lists solely in-frame clones and lacks some. V and J calls plus clone size are reproduced from that table; the DNA served to infer D and trimming. The sample consists of some 300,000 clones, 88% of them appearing once. The CDR3 runs to 15 residues. The germline V gene has CDR1 SGDLS and CDR2 YYNGEE. Trimming cost V 0 bases and J 8 bases; bases outside gene matches: 10.

The TCR sequence derives from a woman aged 25 to 39 who had recovered from COVID-19. Sequenced sample: PBMCs or T cells enriched from blood (not recorded which). This chain uses TRBV9 with TRBJ1-2; 7 bases agree with TRBD1. CDR3 nucleotide sequence: TGTGCCAGCAGCGTAGGGCACAGGGGAGAGGAAGGCTACACCTTC. Its translation is CASSVGHRGEEGYTF.